A selection of T cell receptor beta chains follows, all from one sample in a study of monozygotic twins with inflammatory bowel disease. Following a re-call of the 5' RACE reads, TCRdb has one entry per CDR3 protein and lacks DNA. Its listing shows 110,000 to 150,000 distinct CDR3 sequences. Sequenced sample: blood. These receptor sequences come from a human donor with ulcerative colitis or Crohn's disease, or a healthy co-twin of an affected twin (not recorded which). Both conserved end residues are part of each CDR3.

j_gene | len | v_gene | CDR3aa
TRBJ1-5 | 14 | TRBV20-1 | CSARGQAASQPQHF
TRBJ1-6 | 14 | TRBV6-1 | CASRGTGDNSPLHF
TRBJ1-1 | 14 | TRBV5-1 | CASSLNQGNTEAFF
TRBJ1-1 | 16 | TRBV6-5 | CASSLGQGRMGTEAFF
TRBJ2-7 | 14 | TRBV4-2 | CASSQPGPPYEQYF
TRBJ2-3 | 16 | TRBV20-1 | CSASGSLPTSTDTQYF
TRBJ2-7 | 14 | TRBV12-3/TRBV12-4 | CASRPGAGGNEQYF
TRBJ2-3 | 16 | TRBV5-6 | CASSRWTSGTGDTQYF
TRBJ2-1 | 15 | TRBV27 | CASGERGSSYNEQFF
TRBJ1-5 | 15 | TRBV7-2 | CASSLAAGMNQPQHF
TRBJ2-2 | 17 | TRBV5-1 | CASTLNPGQGRAGELFF
TRBJ2-5 | 14 | TRBV28 | CASRGGPLQETQYF
TRBJ1-1 | 16 | TRBV7-6 | CASSADRVTGKTEAFF
TRBJ2-7 | 14 | TRBV6-2/TRBV6-3 | CASSLPRQAYEQYF
TRBJ2-1 | 18 | TRBV6-5 | CASSYSWRLAGEWNEQFF
TRBJ2-1 | 14 | TRBV27 | CASSLSTGHNEQFF
TRBJ2-7 | 15 | TRBV7-9 | CASSLPGTGIHEQYF
TRBJ2-2 | 15 | TRBV7-3 | CASSLTSRNTGELFF
TRBJ1-1 | 15 | TRBV11-3 | CASSLDSQADTEAFF
TRBJ2-2 | 14 | TRBV19 | CASSSQRYTGELFF
TRBJ2-1 | 12 | TRBV12-3/TRBV12-4 | CASSSQVNEQFF
TRBJ2-1 | 16 | TRBV14 | CASSQERGRAFNEQFF
TRBJ2-1 | 18 | TRBV4-2 | CASSQGDSSGGISNEQFF
TRBJ2-1 | 16 | TRBV20-1 | CSARPSSGRGWNEQFF
TRBJ1-1 | 13 | TRBV5-4 | CASRSPGDTEAFF
TRBJ2-1 | 15 | TRBV6-2/TRBV6-3 | CVSSYMGLPANEQFF
TRBJ2-7 | 15 | TRBV9 | CASTAPGTGPYEQYF
TRBJ2-1 | 15 | TRBV20-1 | CSAVVLGQGLNEQFF
TRBJ1-4 | 16 | TRBV11-2 | CASSERYRGTNEKLFF
TRBJ2-5 | 15 | TRBV9 | CASSSRQGNLETQYF
TRBJ1-1 | 14 | TRBV12-3/TRBV12-4 | CASSQDRVGTEAFF
TRBJ1-5 | 16 | TRBV28 | CASTWDRPNSNQPQHF
TRBJ2-1 | 15 | TRBV24-1 | CATSVRSGDGNEQFF
TRBJ2-2 | 15 | TRBV20-1 | CSAPRTVEDTGELFF
TRBJ1-2 | 12 | TRBV14 | CASSQRNYGYTF